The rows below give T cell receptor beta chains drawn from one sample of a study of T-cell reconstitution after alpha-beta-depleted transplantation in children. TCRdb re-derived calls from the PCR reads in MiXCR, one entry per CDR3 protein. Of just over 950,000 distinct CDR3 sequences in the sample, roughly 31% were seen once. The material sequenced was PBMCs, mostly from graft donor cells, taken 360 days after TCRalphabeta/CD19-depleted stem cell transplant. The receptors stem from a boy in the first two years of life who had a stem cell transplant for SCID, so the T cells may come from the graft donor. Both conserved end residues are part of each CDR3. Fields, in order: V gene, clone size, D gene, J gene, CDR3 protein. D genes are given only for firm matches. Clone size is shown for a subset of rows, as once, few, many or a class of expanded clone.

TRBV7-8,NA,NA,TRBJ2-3,CASSLWGFSDTQYF
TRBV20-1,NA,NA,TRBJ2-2,CSAPRGNTGELFF
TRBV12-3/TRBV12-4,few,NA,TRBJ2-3,CASSQDRSITDTQYF
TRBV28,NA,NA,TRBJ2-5,CASRPGGGETQYF
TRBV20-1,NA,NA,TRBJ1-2,CSARKDGYTF
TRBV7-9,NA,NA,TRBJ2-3,CASRADTSTDTQYF
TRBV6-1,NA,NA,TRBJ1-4,CASSRRTNNEKLFF
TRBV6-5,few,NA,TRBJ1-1,CASSYSRPSGKNTEAFF
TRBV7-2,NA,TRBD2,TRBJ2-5,CASSFGLRTRSLETQYF
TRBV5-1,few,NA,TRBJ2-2,CASSLSGQPNTGELFF
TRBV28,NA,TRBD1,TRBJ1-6,CASSPKRGLPTSYNSPLHF
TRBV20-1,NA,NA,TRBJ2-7,CSARDTGAPLEQYF
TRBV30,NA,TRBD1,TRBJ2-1,CAWSVRQGARFF
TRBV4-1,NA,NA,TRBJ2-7,CASSWESGRPDEQYF
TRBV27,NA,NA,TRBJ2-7,CASSFDGAGSYEQYF
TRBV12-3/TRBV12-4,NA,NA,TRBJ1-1,CASSLSMEGIAEAFF
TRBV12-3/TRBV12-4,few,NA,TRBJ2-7,CASSPVTNYEQYF
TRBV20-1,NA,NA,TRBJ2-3,CSARGGLATDTQYF
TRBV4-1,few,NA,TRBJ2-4,CASSQSGAKNIQYF
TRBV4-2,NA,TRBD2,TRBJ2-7,CASSQGSSGGAYEQYF
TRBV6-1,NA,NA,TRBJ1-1,CASRVGQFSTEAFF
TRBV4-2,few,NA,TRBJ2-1,CASSQVFNNEQFF
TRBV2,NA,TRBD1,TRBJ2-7,CASRATGTGGSEQYF
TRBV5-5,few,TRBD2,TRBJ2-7,CASSLRLAGAYEQYF
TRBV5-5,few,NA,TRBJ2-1,CASSLGVQPLHEQFF
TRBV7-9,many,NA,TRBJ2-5,CASSDTGIGETQYF
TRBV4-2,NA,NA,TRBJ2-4,CASSPTVAKNIQYF
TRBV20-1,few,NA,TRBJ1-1,CSAVGMNTEAFF
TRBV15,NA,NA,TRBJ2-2,CATSRDLPGELFF
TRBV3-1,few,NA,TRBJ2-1,CASSPRFQGCNEQFF
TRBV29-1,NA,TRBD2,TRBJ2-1,CSVSGGPLGEQFF
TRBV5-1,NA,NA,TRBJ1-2,CASSPDSFDGYTF
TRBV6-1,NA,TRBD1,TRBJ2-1,CASRLDRGNTNEQFF
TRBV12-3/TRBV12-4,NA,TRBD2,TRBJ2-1,CASSFGRGRTDEQFF
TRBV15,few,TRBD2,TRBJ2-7,CATSRGGGPYEQYF
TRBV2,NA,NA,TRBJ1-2,CATDPGIVYGYTF
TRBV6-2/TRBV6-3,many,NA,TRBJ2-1,CASSLVGAHEQFF
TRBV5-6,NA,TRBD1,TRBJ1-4,CASSLRHGQAANEKLFF
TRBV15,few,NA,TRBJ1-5,CATSRDMGVNQPQHF
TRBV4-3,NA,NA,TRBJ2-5,CASSQEFQGRETQYF
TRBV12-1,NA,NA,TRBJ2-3,CASSPTSGGPITDTQYF
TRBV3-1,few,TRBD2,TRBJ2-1,CASSQRAGGSYNEQFF
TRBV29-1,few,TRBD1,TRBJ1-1,CSVHTKLHRGEAFF
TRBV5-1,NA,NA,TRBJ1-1,CASSPTWNTEAFF
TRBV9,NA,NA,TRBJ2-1,CASSVVPQGGSYNEQFF
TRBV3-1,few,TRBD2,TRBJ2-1,CASSQDRRGAPYNEQFF
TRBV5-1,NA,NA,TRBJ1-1,CASSLSTGTTEAFF
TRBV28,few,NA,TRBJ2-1,CASSEQGRGSYNEQFF
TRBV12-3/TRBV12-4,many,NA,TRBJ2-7,CASSFAASYEQYF
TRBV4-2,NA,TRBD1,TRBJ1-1,CASSPDRGQYTEAFF
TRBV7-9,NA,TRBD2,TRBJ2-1,CASSAAGGANEQFF
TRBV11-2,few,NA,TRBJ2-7,CASSPDRPFSYEQYF
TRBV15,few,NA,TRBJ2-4,CATSRERGGTKNIQYF
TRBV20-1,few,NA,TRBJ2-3,CSARGWRQGHTDTQYF
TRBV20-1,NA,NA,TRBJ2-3,CSARDPLPTDTQYF
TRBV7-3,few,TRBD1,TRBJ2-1,CASSYASPMGTVYNEQFF
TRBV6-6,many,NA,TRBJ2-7,CASSYGSYERYF
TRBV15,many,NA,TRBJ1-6,CATSRDPATQVPNSPLHF
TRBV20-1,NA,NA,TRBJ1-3,CSAPDKPSGNTIYF
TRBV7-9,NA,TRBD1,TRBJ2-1,CASSFPELRTGAHEQFF